This TCR beta chain was sequenced for a study of post-analysis software for immune sequencing data. Overall study findings and caveats: Higher frequency in patients than in controls was seen for five TRBV segments, with TRBV5-6, TRBV5-1 and TRBV20-1 among them.

Libraries were made from TCR beta cDNA, and they carried unique molecular identifiers. TCRdb ran MiXCR on the PCR reads and lists one entry per CDR3 protein. The sample shows hundreds of thousands of distinct CDR3 sequences, roughly 27% of them seen only once. Germline trimming cut 0 bases from V and 3 bases from J; bases unmatched to any gene: 5. Germline CDR1 is SGHRS and CDR2 is YFSETQ. The CDR3 has 15 residues. This clonotype has a handful of counts. The antigen is unknown. The chain links TRBV5-1 to TRBJ2-5; 7 positions agree with TRBD1. The specimen sequenced was blood. This TCR was sampled from a girl under 18 with multiple sclerosis. The CDR3 region is CASSLEDRREETQYF. CDR3 nucleotides: TGCGCCAGCAGCTTGGAGGACAGGCGGGAAGAGACCCAGTACTTC.